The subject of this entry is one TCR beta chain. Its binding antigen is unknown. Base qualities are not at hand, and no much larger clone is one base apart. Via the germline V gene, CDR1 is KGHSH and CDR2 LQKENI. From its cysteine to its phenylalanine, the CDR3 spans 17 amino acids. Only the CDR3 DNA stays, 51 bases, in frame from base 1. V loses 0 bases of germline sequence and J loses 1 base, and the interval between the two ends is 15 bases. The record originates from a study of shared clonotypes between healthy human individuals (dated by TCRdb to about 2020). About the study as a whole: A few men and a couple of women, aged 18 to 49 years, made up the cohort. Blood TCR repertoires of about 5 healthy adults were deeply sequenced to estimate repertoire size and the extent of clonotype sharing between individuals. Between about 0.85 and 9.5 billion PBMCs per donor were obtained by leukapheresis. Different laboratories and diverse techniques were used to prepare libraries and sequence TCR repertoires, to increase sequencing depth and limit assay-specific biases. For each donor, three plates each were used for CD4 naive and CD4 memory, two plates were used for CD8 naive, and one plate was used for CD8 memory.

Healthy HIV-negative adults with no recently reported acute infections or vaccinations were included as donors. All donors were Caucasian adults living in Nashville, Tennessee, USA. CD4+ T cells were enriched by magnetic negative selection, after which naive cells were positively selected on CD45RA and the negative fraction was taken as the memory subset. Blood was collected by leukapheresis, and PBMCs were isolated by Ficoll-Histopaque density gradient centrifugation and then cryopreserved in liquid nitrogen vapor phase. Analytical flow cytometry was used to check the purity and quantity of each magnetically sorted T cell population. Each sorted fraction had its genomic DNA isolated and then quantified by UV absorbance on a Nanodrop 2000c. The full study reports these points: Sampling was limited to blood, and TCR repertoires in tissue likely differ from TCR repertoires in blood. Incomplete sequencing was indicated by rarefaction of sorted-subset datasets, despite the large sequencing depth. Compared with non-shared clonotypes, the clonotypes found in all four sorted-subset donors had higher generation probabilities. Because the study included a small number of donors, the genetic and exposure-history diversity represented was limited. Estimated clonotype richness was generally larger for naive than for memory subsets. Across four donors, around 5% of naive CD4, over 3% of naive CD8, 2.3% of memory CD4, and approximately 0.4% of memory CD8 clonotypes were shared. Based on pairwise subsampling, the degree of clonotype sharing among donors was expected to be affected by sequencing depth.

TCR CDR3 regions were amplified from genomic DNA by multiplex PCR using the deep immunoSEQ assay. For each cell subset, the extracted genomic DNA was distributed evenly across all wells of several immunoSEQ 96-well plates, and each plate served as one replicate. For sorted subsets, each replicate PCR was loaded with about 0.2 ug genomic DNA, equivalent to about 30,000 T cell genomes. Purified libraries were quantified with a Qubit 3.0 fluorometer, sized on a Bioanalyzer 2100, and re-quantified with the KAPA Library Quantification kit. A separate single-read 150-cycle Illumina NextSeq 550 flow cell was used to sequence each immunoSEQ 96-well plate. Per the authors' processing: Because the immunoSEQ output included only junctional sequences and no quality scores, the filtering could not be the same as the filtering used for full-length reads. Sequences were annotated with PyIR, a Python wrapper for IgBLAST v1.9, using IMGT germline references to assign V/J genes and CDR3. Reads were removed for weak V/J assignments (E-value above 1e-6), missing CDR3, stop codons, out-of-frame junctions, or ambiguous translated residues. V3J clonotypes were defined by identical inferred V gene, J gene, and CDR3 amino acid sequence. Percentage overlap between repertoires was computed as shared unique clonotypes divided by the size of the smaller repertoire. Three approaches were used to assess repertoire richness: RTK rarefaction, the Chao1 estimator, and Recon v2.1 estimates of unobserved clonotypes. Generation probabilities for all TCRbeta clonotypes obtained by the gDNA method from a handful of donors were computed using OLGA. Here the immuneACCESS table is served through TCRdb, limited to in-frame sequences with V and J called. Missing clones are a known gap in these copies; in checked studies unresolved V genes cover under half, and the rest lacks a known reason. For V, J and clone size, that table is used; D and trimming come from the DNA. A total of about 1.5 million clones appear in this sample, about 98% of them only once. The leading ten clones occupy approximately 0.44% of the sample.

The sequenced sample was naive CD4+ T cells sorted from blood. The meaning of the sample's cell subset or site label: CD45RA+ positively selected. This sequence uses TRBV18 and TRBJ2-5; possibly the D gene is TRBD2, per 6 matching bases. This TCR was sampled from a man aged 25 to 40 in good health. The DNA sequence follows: TGTGCCAGCTCACCACCATCCGGGGGAGCCCCCCAAGAGACCCAGTACTTC. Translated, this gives CASSPPSGGAPQETQYF.